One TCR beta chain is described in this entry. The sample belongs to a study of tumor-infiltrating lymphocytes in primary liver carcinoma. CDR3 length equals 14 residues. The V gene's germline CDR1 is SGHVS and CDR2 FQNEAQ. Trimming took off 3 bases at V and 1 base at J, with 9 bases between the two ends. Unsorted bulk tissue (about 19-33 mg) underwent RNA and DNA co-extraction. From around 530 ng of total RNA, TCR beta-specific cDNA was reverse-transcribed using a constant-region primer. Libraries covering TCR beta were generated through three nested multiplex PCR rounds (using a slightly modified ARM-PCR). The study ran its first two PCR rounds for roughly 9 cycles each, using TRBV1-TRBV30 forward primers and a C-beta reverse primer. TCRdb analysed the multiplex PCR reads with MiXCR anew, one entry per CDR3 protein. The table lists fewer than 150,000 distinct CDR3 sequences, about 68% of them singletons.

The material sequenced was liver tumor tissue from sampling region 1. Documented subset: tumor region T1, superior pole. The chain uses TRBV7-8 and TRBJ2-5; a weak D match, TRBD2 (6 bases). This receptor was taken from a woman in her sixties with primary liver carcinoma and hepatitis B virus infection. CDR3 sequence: CASSFTGVQETQYF. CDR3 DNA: TGTGCCAGCAGCTTTACGGGAGTCCAAGAGACCCAGTACTTC.